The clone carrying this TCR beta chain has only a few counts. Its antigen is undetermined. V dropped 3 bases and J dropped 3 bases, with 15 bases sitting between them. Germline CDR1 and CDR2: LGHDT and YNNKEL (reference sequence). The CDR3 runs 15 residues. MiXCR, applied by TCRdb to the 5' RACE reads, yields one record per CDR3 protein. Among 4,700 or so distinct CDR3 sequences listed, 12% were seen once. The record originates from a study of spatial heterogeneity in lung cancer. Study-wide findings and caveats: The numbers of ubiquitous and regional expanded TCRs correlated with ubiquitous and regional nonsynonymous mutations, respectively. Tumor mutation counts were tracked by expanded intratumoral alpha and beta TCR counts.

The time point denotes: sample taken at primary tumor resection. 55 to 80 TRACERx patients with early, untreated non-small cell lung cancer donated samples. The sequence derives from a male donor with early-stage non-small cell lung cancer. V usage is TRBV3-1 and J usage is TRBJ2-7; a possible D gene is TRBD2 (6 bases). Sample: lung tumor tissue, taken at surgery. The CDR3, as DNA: TGTGCCAGCAGCCAGCGGGTAGCGGCTAGCTACGAGCAGTACTTC. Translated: CASSQRVAASYEQYF.